Reported below is one T cell receptor beta chain. This clone was recorded once. Its specific antigen is unknown. One base away there is no much larger clone; base qualities are not given. Trimming at the junction amounts to 1 base on V and 7 bases on J, and the germline ends lie 10 bases apart. The germline V gene provides CDR1 MNHNS and CDR2 SASEGT. Reading from cysteine to phenylalanine, the CDR3 counts 13 amino acids. The kept DNA is CDR3 alone, 39 bases in frame from the first base. This record comes from a study of CD8+ T cells in alopecia areata (dated by TCRdb to the late 2010s). At the level of the whole study: Treated patients were enrolled in an open-label pilot trial of oral tofacitinib at 5 to 10 mg twice daily for moderate-to-severe alopecia areata. Tofacitinib was given for 6 to 18 months, followed by 6 months of follow-up off drug to assess delayed response and recurrence. For the treated patients, the SALT score, which quantifies what percentage of scalp surface area is affected, served as the measure of disease severity. To study T cell clonal expansion in alopecia areata, the researchers applied high-throughput TCRbeta sequencing to both the C3H/HeJ mouse model and human patients. Human TCRbeta sequencing covered scalp tissue and sorted CD4+ and CD8+ peripheral blood T cells from patchy and totalis/universalis alopecia areata patients and healthy controls. Patients on tofacitinib were biopsied at baseline and after 4 and 24 weeks of treatment, and several of the patients also had a later scalp biopsy. Scalp clonality was compared among normal scalp (n=4), patchy alopecia areata scalp (n=8), and alopecia totalis/universalis scalp (n=8). RNA was extracted with the PAXgene miRNA kit for fixed scalp, the miRNeasy kit for PBMCs, and the RNeasy kit for mouse skin. TCRbeta CDR3 regions were amplified by immunoSEQ multiplex PCR using 35 Vbeta forward and 13 Jbeta reverse primers. Summary of the overall study and its limitations: Compared with normal scalp, lesional scalp, particularly in alopecia totalis/universalis, had higher clonality and more expanded CD8+ clones, which suggests antigenic drive. TCR sequences shared between patients were less clear than in mice, possibly partly because of HLA diversity in the patient population. Unlike mouse skin, which is dominated by gammadelta T cells, normal human skin has resident alphabeta T cells that are also sequenced, and this complicates analysis of the scalp TCR repertoire. The treated cohort was small, with a single nonresponder, so links between baseline CD8+ expansion and response need larger studies. Many expanded lesional clones persisted in scalp and blood during tofacitinib treatment, which may partly explain relapse after stopping treatment. Scalp clonality and the number of expanded CD8+ clones among the top 100 scalp clones were significantly decreased by tofacitinib.

The meaning of the sample's time point label: 4 weeks on oral tofacitinib. Reading the label with the study, this specimen's treatment or condition is: oral pan-JAK inhibitor, 5-10 mg twice daily. From alopecia areata patients, peripheral blood was collected along with lesional scalp punch biopsies. PBMCs were isolated by density centrifugation and stained for CD3, CD4 and CD8, and CD4+ and CD8+ T cells were sorted on a FACSAria. The library was obtained by the immunoSEQ multiplex PCR assay. For TCR sequencing, RNA was extracted from every sample and reverse transcribed into cDNA to serve as template. SuperScript III was used for first-strand cDNA synthesis, primed with a 2:1 mix of oligo-dT and random hexamers. A synthetic immune receptor repertoire was used to measure amplification bias, and any remaining bias was corrected computationally. The study's processing was this. Raw reads were preprocessed for error removal, and CDR3 was defined according to IMGT conventions as running from the conserved cysteine to phenylalanine. Clonality was computed as 1 minus the Shannon entropy, with the entropy normalized by log2 of the number of productive unique TCRs. Scalp TCRbeta sequences were cross-referenced with sorted blood CD4 and CD8 repertoires so that the CD4 or CD8 identity of scalp clones could be inferred. TCRdb re-hosts the immuneACCESS table, in-frame sequences only. Its copies lack some clones; in the studies checked, an unresolved V gene accounts for under half of them, and the cause for the rest is not known. For V, J and clone size, that table is used; D and trimming come from the DNA. For this sample the table gives 150,000 or so clones, of which about three fifths were detected only once. 0.9% to 1% of the sample is taken by the ten largest.

The source is a human donor with alopecia areata. This receptor chain uses TRBV6-1 and TRBJ2-5; a weak D assignment points to TRBD2 (5 bases agree). The sample here was CD4+ T cells sorted from blood, taken at week 4, from a patient treated with tofacitinib. The CDR3: CASSEVMEVTQYF. The sequence in DNA is TGTGCCAGCAGTGAAGTTATGGAGGTGACCCAGTACTTC.